This TCR beta chain was identified during a study of blood T cell repertoires in COVID-19. This clone was seen a handful of times. The CDR3 totals 16 residues. Germline V gene lookup returns CDR1 MNHEY and CDR2 SVGAGI. The V gene end was trimmed by 2 bases and the J gene end by 1 base; junction bases not matched to a gene: 6. Produced via immunoSEQ multiplex PCR; TCRdb's table is partial and in-frame only. Of tens of thousands of clones detected, about 83% appear once; the ten largest clones hold 5% to 6.5%. The chain has TRBV6-5 and TRBJ1-1, with 8 positions matching TRBD1. The source is a man aged 60 to 75 with acute or convalescent COVID-19. The sequenced sample consisted of peripheral blood. The CDR3 DNA reads TGTGCCAGCAGTTACCTCCAGGGGGCAAGGAACACTGAAGCTTTCTTT. It translates to CASSYLQGARNTEAFF.